This T cell receptor beta chain was documented in a study of T cell responses to AZD1222 COVID-19 vaccine. Study-level points and caveats: Spike was spanned by vaccine-associated CD4 TCRs, with dominance at 160-218 and 743-854. Close to half of spike-specific TCRs reportedly recognize unmutated variant regions.

Comment on this clone: Its antigen is unknown. The same CDR3 also results from other DNA sequences found in this sample.

Measured with immunoSEQ multiplex PCR; TCRdb has only the in-frame clones, and not every one. The sample contains more than 85,000 clones, 87% of which appear only once. Germline values: CDR1 KGHSH, CDR2 LQKENI. CDR3 length: 16 amino acids. V lost 0 bases and J lost 4; bases outside the gene matches: 1. The chain links TRBV18 to TRBJ2-3; TRBD2 agrees at 13 bases. The sequence came from an adult in good health. Sequenced material: peripheral blood, taken on day 0 of AZD1222 vaccination. The CDR3 here is CASSPPGLAGADTQYF. The CDR3 DNA is TGTGCCAGCTCACCACCCGGACTAGCGGGAGCAGATACGCAGTATTTT.